The clone carrying this T cell receptor (beta chain) came up many times. Its cognate antigen is unknown. A single record per CDR3 protein comes from TCRdb applying MiXCR to the 5' RACE reads. In the table there are roughly 120,000 distinct CDR3 sequences, roughly 6.7% of which are singletons. The source of the sample is a study of T cells after yellow fever vaccination. Study context: Fractions of low cell number were prepared using SMART-Seq v4 Ultra Low Input. Regarding the study as a whole: The presence of abundant clonotypes contaminating from the bulk population was possible in FACS-sorted repertoires. Most primary-vaccination clones reappeared after the booster (about 97% CD4, about 88% CD8).

CDR1 is MGHDK, CDR2 SYGVNS, per germline. The V gene lost 5 bases and the J gene lost 8 bases, with 12 bases spanning the gap. The CDR3 contains 13 residues. This receptor was identified in a man between 18 and 29 years old who received the YFV17D yellow fever vaccine. Sequenced here: CD4+ T cells sorted from PBMCs, sampled about 10 days after the first yellow fever vaccination. V is TRBV25-1 and J is TRBJ1-4; TRBD1 might be the D (5 bases). This CDR3 is CASSTLGDEKLFF. As DNA, the CDR3 is TGTGCCAGCAGTACTTTGGGGGACGAAAAACTGTTTTTT.